The clone carrying this T cell receptor beta chain was seen ten or more times. As yet, its antigen is unknown. TCRdb re-analysed the 5' RACE reads in MiXCR, keeping a single row per CDR3 protein. This table holds 150,000 to 200,000 distinct CDR3 sequences, around 16% found once. The data are from a study of CD8 T cells in ankylosing spondylitis. Broader study findings: The authors found the disease-linked clones to be CD8+ and relatively rare in peripheral blood. Earlier literature documents some of the motif variants in reactive arthritis synovial fluid and blood.

CDR1 is SQVTM and CDR2 is ANQGSEA in the germline V gene. CDR3 size: 13 residues. Between the trimmed V and J ends, which lost 7 bases and 2 bases, there was a span of 15 bases. The sequence was obtained from a male donor with ankylosing spondylitis or in good health (not recorded which). Material: blood, either unsorted or a sorted T cell fraction (not recorded which). The genes are TRBV29-1 and TRBJ2-7; possible D gene TRBD1, 6 bases. The CDR3 loop is CSAEGHRTYEQYF. CDR3 DNA: TGCAGCGCCGAGGGACACCGGACCTACGAGCAGTACTTC.